The present entry profiles one T cell receptor beta chain with its context. These data come from a study of blood T cell repertoires in COVID-19. Overall study context: The samples span acute and convalescent COVID-19 from the United States, Italy and Spain. From T cells, B-cell-depleted T cells, or PBMCs came the material, which was cDNA or gDNA.

V dropped 9 bases and J dropped 2 bases, with 19 bases sitting between them. This CDR3 is built from 16 residues. Germline CDR1 and CDR2: KGHDR and SFDVKD. Authors' methods: The authors estimated nucleated cell counts from reference gene primer amplification. Data came from immunoSEQ multiplex PCR; TCRdb stores just in-frame clones and leaves some out. That table is the source of V, J and clone size, and D and trimming were worked out from the DNA. The data contain 170,000 or so clones, 80% to 85% of them singletons. V is TRBV24-1 and J is TRBJ1-3; D remains unclear. The sequencing sample was made of peripheral blood. This TCR was recovered from a woman in her fifties or sixties with acute or convalescent COVID-19. CDR3 protein: CATLLRRRDPGNTIYF. In DNA, the CDR3 is TGTGCCACCTTACTTAGGCGGCGGGATCCTGGAAACACCATATATTTT.